This T cell receptor (beta chain) was obtained from a study of CD8+ T cells in alopecia areata. Looking at the study overall: It was 6 to 18 months of tofacitinib, and then there were 6 months off drug.

V was clipped by 5 bases and J by 7 bases, with 14 bases between them. The CDR3 length is 13 residues. Germline CDR1 and CDR2: MDHEN and SYDVKM. TCR sequencing used cDNA made by reverse transcription of extracted RNA. Profiled with immunoSEQ multiplex PCR; TCRdb holds only in-frame clones, not every one. Of about 98,000 clones listed, under 45% are singletons. Whole-study findings and limits: Scalp repertoires also include resident alphabeta T cells from normal skin.

This clone is judged medium-sized. Its target is unknown. This sequence was found in a human donor with alopecia areata. The sequencing sample was made of CD4+ T cells sorted from blood. The rearrangement links TRBV28 to TRBJ2-5; tentative D call: TRBD1 (5 bases). The CDR3 DNA reads as TGTGCCAGCAGTCCGCAGGGTAGAGGGACCCAGTACTTC. This codes for CASSPQGRGTQYF.